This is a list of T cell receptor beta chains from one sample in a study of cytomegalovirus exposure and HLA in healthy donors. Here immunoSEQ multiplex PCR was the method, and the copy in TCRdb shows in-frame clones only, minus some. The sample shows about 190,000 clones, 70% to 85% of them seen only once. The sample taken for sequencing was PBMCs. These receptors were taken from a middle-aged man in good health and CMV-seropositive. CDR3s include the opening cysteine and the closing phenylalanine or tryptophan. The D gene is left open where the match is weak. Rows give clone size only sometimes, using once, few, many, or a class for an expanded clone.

cdr3_nt: TGTGCCAGCAGTAGGACAGAGAGCACAGATACGCAGTATTTT; cdr3_aa: CASSRTESTDTQYF; j_call: TRBJ2-3; v_call: TRBV2; clone_size: .; d_call: .
cdr3_nt: TGTGCCAGTAGTAAGACAGGGCTGAACACTGAAGCTTTCTTT; cdr3_aa: CASSKTGLNTEAFF; j_call: TRBJ1-1; v_call: TRBV19; clone_size: .; d_call: TRBD1
cdr3_nt: TGTGCCAGCAGCGTAGTAGACAGGATGAACACTGAAGCTTTCTTT; cdr3_aa: CASSVVDRMNTEAFF; j_call: TRBJ1-1; v_call: TRBV9; clone_size: .; d_call: .
cdr3_nt: TGCGCCAGCAGCTTGGAAGGGACAGGCTCTGGAAACACCATATATTTT; cdr3_aa: CASSLEGTGSGNTIYF; j_call: TRBJ1-3; v_call: TRBV5-1; clone_size: few; d_call: TRBD1
cdr3_nt: TGTGCCAGCAGCCTAACCGCCGCTCCGAACACTGAAGCTTTCTTT; cdr3_aa: CASSLTAAPNTEAFF; j_call: TRBJ1-1; v_call: TRBV11-2; clone_size: .; d_call: .
cdr3_nt: TGTGCCAGCAGTGGGGGGTATACAGGGGGCGCTTACGAGCAGTACTTC; cdr3_aa: CASSGGYTGGAYEQYF; j_call: TRBJ2-7; v_call: TRBV6-1; clone_size: .; d_call: TRBD1
cdr3_nt: TGTGCCAGGCCACTCCGGGTCCACCGGGACCAAGAGACCCAGTACTTC; cdr3_aa: CARPLRVHRDQETQYF; j_call: TRBJ2-5; v_call: TRBV7-9; clone_size: .; d_call: .
cdr3_nt: TGTGCCAGCAGTGCACGGGGGGGAAATAATTCACCCCTCCACTTT; cdr3_aa: CASSARGGNNSPLHF; j_call: TRBJ1-6; v_call: TRBV6-1; clone_size: .; d_call: .
cdr3_nt: TGTGCCATCGGTATGGCAGGGGGCTACGAGCAGTACTTC; cdr3_aa: CAIGMAGGYEQYF; j_call: TRBJ2-7; v_call: TRBV10-3; clone_size: .; d_call: TRBD1
cdr3_nt: TGTGCCAGCAGCTTAGGGGGGCCCAAGGGCTACACCTTC; cdr3_aa: CASSLGGPKGYTF; j_call: TRBJ1-2; v_call: TRBV7-9; clone_size: .; d_call: .
cdr3_nt: TGCAGCGTTGAAGACGACAGGGGGCTAGTGATGAACACTGAAGCTTTCTTT; cdr3_aa: CSVEDDRGLVMNTEAFF; j_call: TRBJ1-1; v_call: TRBV29-1; clone_size: .; d_call: TRBD1
cdr3_nt: TGTGCCAGCAGCGTGCGAGGGAGGATCAACGTCCTGACTTTC; cdr3_aa: CASSVRGRINVLTF; j_call: TRBJ2-6; v_call: TRBV5-6; clone_size: .; d_call: .
cdr3_nt: TGTGCCATCAGCAAGGACAGGGGGCTCACTGAAGCTTTCTTT; cdr3_aa: CAISKDRGLTEAFF; j_call: TRBJ1-1; v_call: TRBV10-3; clone_size: few; d_call: TRBD1
cdr3_nt: TGTGCCAGCAGCACGGGACACGGCTCGTCTGGGGCCAACGTCCTGACTTTC; cdr3_aa: CASSTGHGSSGANVLTF; j_call: TRBJ2-6; v_call: TRBV5-8; clone_size: .; d_call: .
cdr3_nt: TGTGCCAGTAGTGATAGGGGAACCCGTGGCTACACCTTC; cdr3_aa: CASSDRGTRGYTF; j_call: TRBJ1-2; v_call: TRBV25-1; clone_size: .; d_call: .